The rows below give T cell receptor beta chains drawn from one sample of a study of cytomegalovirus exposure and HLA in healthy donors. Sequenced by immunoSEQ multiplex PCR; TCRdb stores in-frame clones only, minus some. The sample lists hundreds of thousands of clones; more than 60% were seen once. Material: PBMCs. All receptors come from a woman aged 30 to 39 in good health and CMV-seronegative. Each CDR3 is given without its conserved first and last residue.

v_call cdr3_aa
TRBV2 ASSEWDRGSYEQY
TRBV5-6 ASSLGQISNQPQH
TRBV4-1 ASSQGAAGGPHEQY
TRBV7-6 ASSPERRGTGELF
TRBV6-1 ASSLGRRGNQPQH
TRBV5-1 ASSLTGSGNTIY
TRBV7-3 ASSVRGDRGELF
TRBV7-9 ASSRGGDQPQH
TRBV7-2 ASSFSGSRGYT
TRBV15 ATSRIASNYGYT
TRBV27 ASSPALGGELF
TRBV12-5 ASGFGGLGETQY
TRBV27 ASSLDRGLGYT
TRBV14 ASSQDWTDGAF
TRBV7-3 ASSTAQGTQY
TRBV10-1 APPDSNQPQH
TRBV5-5 ASSLAFGTSGGYEQY
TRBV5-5 ASTLDTTRTEAF
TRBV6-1 ASKLAVSYEQY
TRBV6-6 ASREEDGLTYEQY
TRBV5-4 ASSLLVLAGGQETQY
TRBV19 ASTIAGQSYGYT
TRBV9 ASSVRAGGSYNEQF
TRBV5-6 ASSKRQGQGYT
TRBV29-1 SVLTGEDGYT
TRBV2 ARGPFQETQY
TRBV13 ASSVDRVGGYT
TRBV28 ASSDSSRNTEAF
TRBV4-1 VSSQTRGALSYNEQF
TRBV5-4 ASSFPGQDLNYGYT
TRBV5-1 ASSLELAVYEQY
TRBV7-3 ASSVTGGITGELF
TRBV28 ASWGRRVEQPQH
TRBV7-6 ASSRDFSNTGELF
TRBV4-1 ASSQQGNQPQH
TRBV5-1 ASSLVRVNTGELF
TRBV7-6 ASRMTDTTPNTEAF
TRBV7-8 ASSLPLRGGQY
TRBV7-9 SSSLGASGGENEQY
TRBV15 ATSRDLAGNQPQH
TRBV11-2 ASSLGYLAGASTDTQY
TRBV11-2 ASSLGDYTEAF
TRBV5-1 ASSDDRGGNGYT
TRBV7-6 ASSSPGTGSTDTQY
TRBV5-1 ATSLAPSGGYSYNEQF
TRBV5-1 ASSLPVAGEKETQY
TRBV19 ASSISGQGAYEQY
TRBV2 ASSVRGGAYSEQY
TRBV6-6 ASSSLGGSTDTQY
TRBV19 ASSRGLGQPQH
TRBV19 ASTPMASKTGEAF
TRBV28 ASSPRTGGVYGYT
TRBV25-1 ASSESQIETQY
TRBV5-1 ASSPGTGRVGST
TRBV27 ASSLSRRGQETQY
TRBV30 ASDSPLAGGRYEQY
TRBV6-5 ASSYNGQANASPLH
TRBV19 AISSGYYGYT
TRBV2 ASRDGRGGDTQY
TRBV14 ASSQASSLSQF